A single sample is the source of the 25 T cell receptor beta chains below, sequenced in a study of post-analysis software for immune sequencing data (dated by TCRdb to 2014 to 2015). Overall study results and their limits: Roughly 5 TRBV segments, including TRBV5-6, TRBV5-1 and TRBV20-1, were significantly more frequent in patients than controls.

The library was obtained by PCR. The sequencer was an Illumina HiSeq 2500. Unique molecular identifiers were incorporated into TCR beta cDNA libraries to reduce PCR and sequencing biases. TCRdb reanalyzed the raw reads on its own, using fastp at Q25 for trimming and MiXCR for clone calling, and kept in-frame beta chains. When rows share a CDR3 protein, they turn into one entry using the most common DNA and genes. The sample data list roughly 180,000 distinct CDR3 sequences, and about 32% of these were observed just once. About 1.6% of the sample is in the top ten clones. For these receptors, no antigen is known. The sample taken for sequencing was blood. The receptors were gathered from a girl aged 10 to 17 with multiple sclerosis.

V is TRBV5-6 and J is TRBJ2-5, with 8 positions matching TRBD1. The length of the CDR3 is 15 residues. The germline CDR1 and CDR2 sequences are SGHDT and YYEEEE. V lost 0 bases to trimming and J lost 2 bases; unmatched junction nucleotides: 3. The CDR3 nucleotides are TGTGCCAGCAGCTTGGTGGGGACAGGTCAAGAGACCCAGTACTTC. This translates into CASSLVGTGQETQYF.

The J gene is TRBJ1-3, the V gene TRBV6-6, with D uncertain. Germline assignment: CDR1 MNHNY and CDR2 SVGAGI (reference sequence). Trimming cost V 0 bases and J 0 bases, with 12 bases left between them. The CDR3 is made up of 17 amino acids. The CDR3 is CASSYSSTTISGNTIYF. CDR3 in DNA: TGTGCCAGCAGTTACTCGTCCACTACCATCTCTGGAAACACCATATATTTT.

This clonotype was detected only a few times. The chain's CDR3 is CASSQDLSRAGDEQFF. CDR3 nucleotide sequence: TGTGCCAGCAGCCAAGATCTCTCGCGGGCTGGGGATGAGCAGTTCTTC. The chain has TRBV3-1 and TRBJ2-1; the D gene is possibly TRBD2 (5 bases). The CDR3 length is 16 residues. Trimming left V 0 bases short and J 8 bases short, with 17 bases between. In germline, CDR1 is LGHDT, CDR2 YNNKEL (reference sequence).

This chain links TRBV12-3 or TRBV12-4 with TRBJ1-2; tentatively, D is TRBD1 (6 bases). The CDR3 is 12 residues long. The V gene lost 5 bases and the J gene lost 5 bases, with 9 bases spanning the gap. For the CDR3, the DNA is TGTGCCAGCAGTATACAGGGTTATGGCTACACCTTC. This gives the protein CASSIQGYGYTF.

The table lists this clonotype with many counts. J is TRBJ2-7 and V is TRBV24-1, with 9 bases lining up with TRBD1. The CDR3 contains 15 residues. V lost 4 bases and J lost 2; bases outside the gene matches: 5. Germline V gene sequence: CDR1 KGHDR, CDR2 SFDVKD. The CDR3 sequence: CATSEPGQGPYEQYF. The CDR3 nucleotides are TGTGCCACCAGTGAACCGGGACAGGGCCCCTACGAGCAGTACTTC.

The chain couples TRBV7-9 to TRBJ1-1; a weak D match, TRBD1 (5 bases). Germline V gene data show CDR1 as SEHNR and CDR2 as FQNEAQ (reference sequence). The CDR3 extends over 16 amino acids. The ends were cut back, 2 bases at V and 4 bases at J, with 17 bases in the middle. CDR3 sequence (DNA): TGTGCCAGCAGCTTACCCCCTCCAGGGCTTGGCACTGAAGCTTTCTTT. Translating gives CASSLPPPGLGTEAFF.

This chain connects TRBV9 to TRBJ2-1, with 13 bases matching TRBD2. This CDR3 spans 14 amino acids. The ends lost 7 bases at V and 6 bases at J; junction bases unmatched: 4. The V gene's germline CDR1 is SGDLS and CDR2 YYNGEE. The CDR3 spells CASGLAGDSNEQFF. The CDR3 DNA is TGTGCCAGCGGACTAGCGGGAGATAGCAATGAGCAGTTCTTC.

The J gene is TRBJ1-6, the V gene TRBV7-2; TRBD1 agrees at 10 bases. The germline V gene has CDR1 SGHTA and CDR2 FQGNSA. Trimming cost V 5 bases and J 10 bases; bases outside gene matches: 8. This CDR3 comprises 15 residues. The CDR3, as DNA: TGTGCCAGCAGCCCTAGACAGGGGGCTGGATCACCCCTCCACTTT. This sequence encodes CASSPRQGAGSPLHF.

The table lists this clonotype with many counts. The chain has TRBV10-3 and TRBJ2-1; D unresolved. Deletions cut 4 bases from V and 7 bases from J, with 11 bases between. This CDR3 has 13 amino acids. In germline, CDR1 is ENHRY, CDR2 SYGVKD. DNA for the CDR3: TGTGCCATCAGTGCAAAGACTGAGAATGAGCAGTTCTTC. Protein product: CAISAKTENEQFF.

This clonotype was seen once. One base away lies a much larger clone, so this may be a sequencing read error. The rearrangement joins TRBV4-1 to TRBJ2-3; TRBD2 agrees at 10 bases. From germline, CDR1 is MGHRA and CDR2 YSYEKL. This CDR3 contains 16 residues. This CDR3 is CASGQEEVAGGDTQYF. CDR3 coding DNA: TGCGCCAGCGGCCAAGAGGAGGTAGCGGGAGGAGATACGCAGTATTTT.

The genes are TRBV14 and TRBJ2-1; 7 nucleotides line up with TRBD2. This CDR3 is built from 13 residues. CDR1 and CDR2 (germline): SGHDN, FVKESK. V gave up 11 bases and J gave up 8 bases; unmatched junction bases: 12. CDR3 bases: TGTGCCTCCTCCGGGACTATTGTGTATGAGCAGTTCTTC. Its protein is CASSGTIVYEQFF.

Note on this clonotype: This clone may be a read error of a much larger clone one base away. The J gene is TRBJ2-1, the V gene TRBV5-1, with a tentative D call TRBD2 (5 bases). This CDR3 comprises 15 residues. The V gene's germline CDR1 is SGHRS and CDR2 YFSETQ. This CDR3 reads CAGSLSSGNYNEQFF. CDR3 DNA: TGCGCCGGCAGCTTGTCCTCGGGGAACTACAATGAGCAGTTCTTC.

In regard to this clonotype: Given a much more abundant clone one base away, this may be a read error. This is likely a read error, given that the CDR3 carries no conserved phenylalanine or tryptophan at its end. J is TRBJ2-3 and V is TRBV7-9; unclear D gene. Trimming took off 5 bases at V and 0 bases at J, with 9 bases between the two ends. Germline CDR1 and CDR2: SEHNR and FQNEAQ (reference sequence). CDR3 length: 14 amino acids. The chain's CDR3 is CASSPRESTDTQYL. The CDR3 nucleotides read TGTGCCAGCAGCCCCCGCGAGAGCACAGATACGCAGTATTTA.

In its sample, this clonotype was seen many times. The J gene is TRBJ2-1, the V gene TRBV10-3; 8 positions agree with TRBD2. Germline CDR1 reads ENHRY; CDR2 reads SYGVKD. The V gene end was trimmed by 0 bases and the J gene end by 9 bases; junction bases not matched to a gene: 1. The CDR3 is 13 residues long. The CDR3 protein is CAISESREGEQFF. The DNA of the CDR3 is TGTGCCATCAGTGAGTCCCGGGAGGGTGAGCAGTTCTTC.

This clonotype has at least ten counts. The V call is TRBV4-1, the J call TRBJ2-5; the match to TRBD2 covers 7 bases. From germline, CDR1 is MGHRA and CDR2 YSYEKL. The CDR3 is made up of 13 amino acids. V lost 6 bases and J lost 2; bases outside the gene matches: 3. The CDR3 sequence is CASRPAGQETQYF. The CDR3 DNA reads TGCGCCAGCAGACCAGCGGGGCAAGAGACCCAGTACTTC.

The chain links TRBV7-9 to TRBJ2-5; D is undetermined. Germline V lookup: CDR1 SEHNR, CDR2 FQNEAQ (reference sequence). V was cut by 2 bases and J by 1 base, with 11 bases left in between. This CDR3 is built from 15 residues. The CDR3 nucleotides read TGTGCCAGCAGCTTAAGCACAGAGCCCCAAGAGACCCAGTACTTC. Residues: CASSLSTEPQETQYF.

This clonotype was recorded many times. The chain carries TRBV7-9 and TRBJ2-3; D gene ambiguous. There are 16 residues in the CDR3. Trimming took off 5 bases at V and 3 bases at J, with 18 bases between the two ends. Germline V CDR1 and CDR2: SEHNR, FQNEAQ (reference sequence). CDR3 DNA: TGTGCCAGCAGCCTGACCGGTGAAATGCAAACAGATACGCAGTATTTT. Amino acid sequence: CASSLTGEMQTDTQYF.

V gene TRBV28 combines with J gene TRBJ2-1; weak D call: TRBD2 (6 bases). The CDR3 length is 13 residues. Germline assignment: CDR1 MDHEN and CDR2 SYDVKM. V shed 6 bases and J shed 0 bases, with 6 bases lying between them. In nucleotides, the CDR3 is TGTGCCAGCAGGACTAGCTCCTACAATGAGCAGTTCTTC. Protein: CASRTSSYNEQFF.

The chain links TRBV9 to TRBJ2-3; the match to TRBD2 covers 9 bases. The V gene end was trimmed by 4 bases and the J gene end by 4 bases; junction bases not matched to a gene: 19. This CDR3 comprises 19 residues. The germline V gene has CDR1 SGDLS and CDR2 YYNGEE. The CDR3 loop is CASSPGGSGGLGFADTQYF. As DNA, the CDR3 is TGTGCCAGCAGCCCCGGGGGTAGCGGGGGATTGGGGTTTGCAGATACGCAGTATTTT. The variable domain in full, with the rest retrieved from reference TRBV9 and TRBJ2-3, is DSGVTQTPKHLITATGQRVTLRCSPRSGDLSVYWYQQSLDQGLQFLIQYYNGEERAKGNILERFSAQQFPDLHSELNLSSLELGDSALYFCASSPGGSGGLGFADTQYFGPGTRLTVL.

The chain links TRBV27 to TRBJ1-5, with no clear D. Trimming removed 4 bases from V and 7 bases from J, with 17 bases in between. Germline values: CDR1 MNHEY, CDR2 SMNVEV (reference sequence). The CDR3 has 15 residues. CDR3 bases: TGTGCCAGCAGTTCTACCCGAGTGTTCCCACAGCCCCAGCATTTT. Protein product: CASSSTRVFPQPQHF.

This clonotype was seen a few times. This chain links TRBV29-1 with TRBJ2-1; TRBD2 matches at 7 bases. Trimming cost V 6 bases and J 8 bases; bases outside gene matches: 1. The CDR3 is 10 amino acids. Germline-derived CDR1 and CDR2 are SQVTM and ANQGSEA. CDR3 sequence reads: CSVRGDEQFF. CDR3 DNA: TGCAGCGTCCGGGGGGATGAGCAGTTCTTC.

The chain has TRBV5-5 and TRBJ2-2; maybe TRBD1 (6 bases). Trimming stripped 4 bases from V and 5 bases from J, with 9 bases between. Germline CDR1 and CDR2: SGHKS and YYEKEE (reference sequence). There are 13 residues in the CDR3. CDR3 region: CASSTRGTGELFF. The CDR3 bases are TGTGCCAGCAGCACCAGGGGTACCGGGGAGCTGTTTTTT.

As to this clonotype: This may come from a read error, since a much larger clone is one base off. The rearrangement joins TRBV5-1 to TRBJ2-7; tentatively, D is TRBD1 or TRBD2 (5 bases each). Germline loops: CDR1 SGHRS, CDR2 YFSETQ. V was shortened by 4 bases and J by 2 bases, with 13 bases between the two germline ends. This CDR3 has 14 amino acids. The CDR3, as DNA: TGCGCCAGCAGCCTCGGGGCTGGAACCTACGAGCAGTACTTC. Residues: CASSLGAGTYEQYF.

The table lists this clonotype with many counts. V usage is TRBV12-3 or TRBV12-4 and J usage is TRBJ2-1, with 7 bases identical to TRBD1. V shed 5 bases, J shed 4 bases, and the junction held 17 bases outside the gene matches. The CDR3 is 18 residues long. Here the CDR3 reads CASSPLTGRFDKYNEQFF. The DNA of the CDR3 is TGTGCCAGCAGTCCGCTGACAGGGCGGTTTGATAAGTACAATGAGCAGTTCTTC.

The table lists this clonotype with many counts. The CDR3 bases are TGCGCCAGCAGCTTAGTAGCGGGGGACAAGCAGTTCTTC. Protein sequence: CASSLVAGDKQFF. J is TRBJ2-1 and V is TRBV5-1, with 9 bases aligning to TRBD2. The CDR3 length is 13 residues. With V trimmed by 2 bases and J by 11 bases, 5 bases remained unmatched. Germline V gene sequence: CDR1 SGHRS, CDR2 YFSETQ. The full variable domain, completed using reference TRBV5-1 and TRBJ2-1, is KAGVTQTPRYLIKTRGQQVTLSCSPISGHRSVSWYQQTPGQGLQFLFEYFSETQRNKGNFPGRFSGRQFSNSRSEMNVSTLELGDSALYLCASSLVAGDKQFFGPGTRLTVL.